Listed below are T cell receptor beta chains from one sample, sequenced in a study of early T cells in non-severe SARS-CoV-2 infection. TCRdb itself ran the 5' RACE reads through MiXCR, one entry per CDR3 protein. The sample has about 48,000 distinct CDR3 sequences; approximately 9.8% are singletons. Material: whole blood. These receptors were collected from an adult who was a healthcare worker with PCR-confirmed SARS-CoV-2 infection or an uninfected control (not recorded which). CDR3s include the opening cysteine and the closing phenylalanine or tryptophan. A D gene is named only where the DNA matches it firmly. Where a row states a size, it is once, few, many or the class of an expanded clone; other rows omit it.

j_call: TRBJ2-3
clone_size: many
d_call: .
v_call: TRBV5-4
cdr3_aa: CASQGGNTQYF
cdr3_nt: TGTGCCAGCCAGGGGGGGAATACGCAGTATTTT

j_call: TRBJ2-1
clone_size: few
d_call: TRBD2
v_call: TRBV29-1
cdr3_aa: CSVVGLAGGPTYNEQFF
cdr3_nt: TGCAGCGTTGTTGGGCTAGCGGGAGGGCCTACCTACAATGAGCAGTTCTTC

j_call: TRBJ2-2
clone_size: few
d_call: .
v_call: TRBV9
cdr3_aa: CASSGGATGELFF
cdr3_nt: TGTGCCAGCAGTGGAGGGGCCACCGGGGAGCTGTTTTTT

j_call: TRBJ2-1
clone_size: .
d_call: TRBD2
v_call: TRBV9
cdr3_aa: CASSVGTSGYNEQFF
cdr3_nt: TGTGCCAGCAGCGTAGGGACTAGCGGCTACAATGAGCAGTTCTTC

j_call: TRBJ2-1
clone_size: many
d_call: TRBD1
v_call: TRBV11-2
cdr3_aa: CASSIVPTGAVEQFF
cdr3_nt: TGTGCCAGCAGCATAGTCCCGACAGGGGCGGTTGAGCAGTTCTTC

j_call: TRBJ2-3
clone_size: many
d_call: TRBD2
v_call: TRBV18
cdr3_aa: CASSTSGSPDTQYF
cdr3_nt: TGTGCCAGCTCAACTAGCGGGAGTCCAGATACGCAGTATTTT

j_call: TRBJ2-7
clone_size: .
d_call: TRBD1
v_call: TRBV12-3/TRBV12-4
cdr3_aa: CASKQGDYEQYF
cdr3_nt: TGTGCCAGCAAACAGGGGGACTACGAGCAGTACTTC

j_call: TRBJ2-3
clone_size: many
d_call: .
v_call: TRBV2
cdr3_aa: CASSRDTTDTQYF
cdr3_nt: TGTGCCAGCAGTCGGGACACCACAGATACGCAGTATTTT

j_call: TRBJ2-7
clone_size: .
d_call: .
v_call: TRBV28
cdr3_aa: CASRPMAWRAPYEQYF
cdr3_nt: TGTGCCAGCAGGCCAATGGCCTGGAGGGCCCCTTACGAGCAGTACTTC

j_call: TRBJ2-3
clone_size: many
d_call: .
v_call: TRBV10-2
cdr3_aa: CASRSDTQYF
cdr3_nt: TGCGCCAGCCGCTCCGATACGCAGTATTTT

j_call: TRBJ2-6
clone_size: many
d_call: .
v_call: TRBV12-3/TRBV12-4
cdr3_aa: CASSLAPGAGANVLTF
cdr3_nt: TGTGCCAGCAGTTTAGCGCCAGGAGCTGGGGCCAACGTCCTGACTTTC

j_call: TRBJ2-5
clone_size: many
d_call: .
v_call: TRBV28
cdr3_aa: CASSPYGGEETQYF
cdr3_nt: TGTGCCAGCAGTCCCTACGGGGGCGAAGAGACCCAGTACTTC